Sequencing of this TCR beta chain was carried out in a study of OX40 agonist ivuxolimab in advanced cancers. Overall study context: Prior anti-PD-1, anti-PD-L1 or anti-CTLA-4 therapy did not bar entry, and about 40% had some.

CDR1 is SGHRS, CDR2 YFSETQ, per germline. The V end lost 3 bases, the J end lost 1 base, and 10 bases lay between the germline ends. The CDR3 extends over 14 amino acids. The method was immunoSEQ multiplex PCR; TCRdb's version includes in-frame clones alone and lacks a portion of them. This sample has 50,000 to 70,000 clones, with roughly 80% found just once. General study points: CD8+ T cells were the subset that, on average, had more expanded clones than CD4+.

Samples of blood were obtained at baseline, on cycle 4 day 1, and on cycle 7 day 1. Concerning this clone itself: Antigen: not known.

This TCR was recovered from an adult with an advanced solid tumor such as melanoma, head and neck, liver or kidney cancer. The rearrangement joins TRBV5-1 to TRBJ1-1, with a weak D call TRBD1 (6 bases). The sequenced sample was CD4+ or CD8+ T cells sorted from blood, obtained in a trial of the OX40 agonist ivuxolimab. As DNA, the CDR3 is TGCGCCAGCAGCTGGTTGGACAGGAACACTGAAGCTTTCTTT. Translated, it gives CASSWLDRNTEAFF.